Listed here are 14 T cell receptor beta chains from one sample, sequenced in a study of T cells after yellow fever vaccination. TCRdb reprocessed the 5' RACE reads with MiXCR, giving one entry per CDR3 protein. Of roughly 500,000 distinct CDR3 sequences listed, around 21% were seen once; the top ten hold 13% to 15%. The input for sequencing was PBMCs, taken 15 days after the yellow fever booster vaccination. The receptors were gathered from a man aged 25 to 40 who received the YFV17D yellow fever vaccine.

This clonotype showed up just a few times. It is unclear where the CDR3 begins or ends on the DNA, so no DNA is shown, and the CDR3 is as TCRdb lists it. V gene TRBV21-1 combines with J gene TRBJ2-7; the table assigns TRBD2, which was not confirmed against the DNA. TRBV21-1 is tagged as a pseudogene. From its first to its last residue, the CDR3 has 17 amino acids. CDR3 in amino acids: CASSATGVAGGSYEQYF.

In this sample, this clonotype turned up a few times. The chain uses TRBV6-1 and TRBJ2-5, with D maybe TRBD2 (6 bases). The CDR3 runs 16 residues. The V gene's germline CDR1 is MNHNS and CDR2 SASEGT. V shed 8 bases and J shed 4 bases, with 23 bases lying between them. CDR3 sequence: CASGQSPGLGGETQYF. The CDR3 DNA follows: TGTGCCAGCGGCCAATCACCGGGCCTGGGGGGAGAGACCCAGTACTTC.

CDR3 in DNA: TGTGCCTGGACTAGAGGGGTAGGAGGCTACACCTTC. Protein sequence: CAWTRGVGGYTF. The rearrangement joins TRBV30 to TRBJ1-2; perhaps TRBD1 as D (5 bases). The germline V and J ends were trimmed by 4 bases and 8 bases, with 14 bases remaining between them. The CDR3 is 12 amino acids. Germline loops: CDR1 GTSNPN, CDR2 SVGIG (reference sequence).

The genes are TRBV25-1 and TRBJ2-7, with D perhaps TRBD1 (8 bases). Looked up from germline, CDR1 is MGHDK and CDR2 is SYGVNS. The CDR3 consists of 14 residues. With 7 bases removed from V and 9 bases from J, the gap between germline ends came to 22 bases. DNA of the CDR3: TGTGCCAGCAAGAGCAACGGACAGGGAGGGGGGCAGTACTTC. This gives the protein CASKSNGQGGGQYF.

The chain couples TRBV20-1 to TRBJ1-1, with D maybe TRBD1 (5 bases). V was clipped by 6 bases and J by 1 base, with 15 bases between them. Germline CDR1 and CDR2: DFQATT and SNEGSKA (reference sequence). The CDR3 has 14 residues. This chain's CDR3 is CSAYRGGKNTEAFF. In DNA, the CDR3 is TGCAGTGCCTACCGCGGGGGGAAGAACACTGAAGCTTTCTTT.

This clonotype was found a few times. The gene calls are TRBV5-1 and TRBJ2-7; TRBD1 agrees at 7 bases. V was pared by 0 bases and J by 3 bases, with 6 bases of the junction left unmatched. The CDR3 loop spans 15 amino acids. The germline V gene has CDR1 SGHRS and CDR2 YFSETQ. Here the CDR3 DNA reads TGCGCCAGCAGCTTGGATGAACAGGGGATCTACGAGCAGTACTTC. Protein product: CASSLDEQGIYEQYF. Drawing the rest from reference TRBV5-1 and TRBJ2-7, the complete variable domain is KAGVTQTPRYLIKTRGQQVTLSCSPISGHRSVSWYQQTPGQGLQFLFEYFSETQRNKGNFPGRFSGRQFSNSRSEMNVSTLELGDSALYLCASSLDEQGIYEQYFGPGTRLTVT.

The chain couples TRBV3-1 to TRBJ1-5, with unresolved D. Germline CDR1 reads LGHDT; CDR2 reads YNNKEL (reference sequence). The CDR3 contains 13 residues. The V and J ends lost 1 base and 8 bases respectively, with 9 bases between them. CDR3 nucleotide sequence: TGTGCCAGCAGCCAAGGGACGATCAAGCCCCAGCATTTT. It specifies CASSQGTIKPQHF.

The chain uses TRBV12-3 or TRBV12-4 and TRBJ2-7; 7 positions agree with TRBD2. The CDR3 consists of 15 residues. Trimming removed 7 bases from V and 3 bases from J; junction bases left unmatched: 12. The CDR3 coding sequence is TGTGCCAGCACCTTAGCTTTGGCGGGGGTCTACGAGCAGTACTTC. Its translation is CASTLALAGVYEQYF.

This clonotype was detected a few times. V gene TRBV28 combines with J gene TRBJ1-5; D remains unclear. CDR1 is MDHEN, CDR2 SYDVKM, per germline. This CDR3 comprises 13 residues. With 2 bases removed from V and 3 bases from J, the gap between germline ends came to 5 bases. The DNA of the CDR3 is TGTGCCAGCAGTTTACGGACCAATCAGCCCCAGCATTTT. Protein sequence: CASSLRTNQPQHF.

The rearrangement joins TRBV5-1 to TRBJ2-7; a weak D match, TRBD1 (6 bases). The CDR3 sequence is 14 residues long. V shed 0 bases and J shed 5 bases, with 12 bases lying between them. Per the germline V gene, CDR1 is SGHRS and CDR2 is YFSETQ. CDR3 DNA sequence: TGCGCCAGCAGCTTGGCTGGACAGCGCAACGAGCAGTACTTC. Protein product: CASSLAGQRNEQYF.

This clonotype has more than one count but fewer than ten. The V call is TRBV29-1, the J call TRBJ2-7; TRBD2 might be the D (6 bases). The CDR3 spans 12 residues. The V end lost 6 bases, the J end lost 3 bases, and 12 bases lay between the germline ends. Germline CDR1 reads SQVTM; CDR2 reads ANQGSEA. The CDR3 region has the DNA TGCAGCGTGGTTACGGGAGACTACGAGCAGTACTTC. Amino acid sequence: CSVVTGDYEQYF.

A few counts support this clonotype. The chain has TRBV7-2 and TRBJ2-2, with D hard to call. The CDR3 totals 14 residues. Trimming left V 2 bases short and J 4 bases short, with 8 bases between. Germline V gives CDR1 SGHTA, CDR2 FQGNSA. CDR3 in DNA: TGTGCCAGCAGCTTAAATTTAATCACCGGGGAGCTGTTTTTT. Its translation is CASSLNLITGELFF.

This clonotype has just one count. The rearrangement joins TRBV29-1 to TRBJ2-7; 7 positions match TRBD1. Per the germline V gene, CDR1 is SQVTM and CDR2 is ANQGSEA. The junction had 2 bases not matched to a gene; V was cut back by 1 base and J by 2 bases. The CDR3 spans 13 residues. In DNA, the CDR3 is TGCAGCGTTGAAGTCGGGACAGCCTACGAGCAGTACTTC. Amino acid sequence: CSVEVGTAYEQYF.

The V call is TRBV20-1, the J call TRBJ1-1; 12 bases align to TRBD1. This CDR3 has 14 residues. Losses at the gene ends were 5 bases for V and 1 base for J; bases not matched to a gene: 2. The germline CDR1 and CDR2 sequences are DFQATT and SNEGSKA (reference sequence). CDR3 nucleotide sequence: TGCAGTGCTGGGGACAGGGGGCCGAACACTGAAGCTTTCTTT. Translation gives CSAGDRGPNTEAFF.